A selection of T cell receptor beta chains follows, all from one sample in a study of OX40 agonist ivuxolimab in advanced cancers. Only in-frame clones appear in the TCRdb table, and some are missing; sequencing was by immunoSEQ multiplex PCR. Counted here are around 65,000 clones, over 75% occurring once; the ten biggest clones make up approximately 4.7%. The material sequenced was CD4+ or CD8+ T cells sorted from blood, taken in a trial of the OX40 agonist ivuxolimab. The receptors here all came from an adult with an advanced solid tumor such as melanoma, head and neck, liver or kidney cancer. CDR3s include the opening cysteine and the closing phenylalanine or tryptophan. Fields, in order: V gene, J gene, CDR3 protein.

TRBV12-1	TRBJ1-2	CASSPRRGDNYGYTF
TRBV11-2	TRBJ2-3	CASGRGAITDTQYF
TRBV5-4	TRBJ1-6	CASRIGGRSSDSPLHF
TRBV6-5	TRBJ2-5	CASRAGWETQYF
TRBV7-2	TRBJ2-1	CASSFRAGDHEQFF
TRBV7-9	TRBJ1-2	CASSSNMRNYGYTF
TRBV5-1	TRBJ2-2	CASSSTGAGTGELFF
TRBV19	TRBJ1-1	CASSTTGDTEAFF
TRBV6-5	TRBJ2-7	CASRPLAAYSYEQYF
TRBV7-3	TRBJ2-1	CASSARWGPNEQFF
TRBV19	TRBJ1-5	CASSIWGQAHQPQHF
TRBV28	TRBJ2-1	CASSSGTSRNEQFF
TRBV5-6	TRBJ2-1	CASSTYRYNEQFF
TRBV5-4	TRBJ2-3	CASSLASTDTQYF
TRBV7-2	TRBJ1-4	CASSIGTWVEKLFF
TRBV2	TRBJ2-5	CASSEMGLAQETQYF
TRBV14	TRBJ2-3	CASSQDLTSDTQYF
TRBV28	TRBJ2-5	CASSLKDGGPETQYF
TRBV28	TRBJ2-5	CASRLSGTGIPQGETQYF
TRBV4-1	TRBJ2-1	CASSQGDRDRSEQFF
TRBV28	TRBJ1-1	CASSWTGGLAFF
TRBV7-9	TRBJ1-1	CASSLPLMTSEAFF
TRBV18	TRBJ2-7	CASSLAPGQNSYEQYF
TRBV28	TRBJ2-7	CATILGGTVPYEQYF
TRBV6-5	TRBJ2-7	CASRPGQGAYEQYF
TRBV5-1	TRBJ1-1	CASSSDRTIEAFF
TRBV5-6	TRBJ2-6	CASSQTGVFGANVLTF
TRBV21-1	TRBJ2-5	CASSKALAGVRETQYF
TRBV7-2	TRBJ1-2	CASGSNYGYTF
TRBV6-5	TRBJ1-2	CASSFITGADGYTF
TRBV7-9	TRBJ2-6	CASSQSGGSGANVLTF
TRBV2	TRBJ2-3	CASSDELSSTDTQYF
TRBV5-1	TRBJ2-5	CASSLLGTTIQETQYF
TRBV5-1	TRBJ2-3	CASSLDGGTPGTQYF
TRBV6-5	TRBJ1-4	CASSEQPSNEKLFF
TRBV18	TRBJ2-7	CASSLLAGQGGYEQYF
TRBV25-1	TRBJ2-3	CASSRTGIQVDTQYF
TRBV25-1	TRBJ2-3	CASGGQGASVSRADTQYF
TRBV11-2	TRBJ2-7	CASSLREAAEQYF
TRBV6-6	TRBJ1-1	CATRGGVGNTEAFF
TRBV7-2	TRBJ2-1	CASSLTGTENYNEQFF
TRBV27	TRBJ2-5	CASSLRKGLAYF